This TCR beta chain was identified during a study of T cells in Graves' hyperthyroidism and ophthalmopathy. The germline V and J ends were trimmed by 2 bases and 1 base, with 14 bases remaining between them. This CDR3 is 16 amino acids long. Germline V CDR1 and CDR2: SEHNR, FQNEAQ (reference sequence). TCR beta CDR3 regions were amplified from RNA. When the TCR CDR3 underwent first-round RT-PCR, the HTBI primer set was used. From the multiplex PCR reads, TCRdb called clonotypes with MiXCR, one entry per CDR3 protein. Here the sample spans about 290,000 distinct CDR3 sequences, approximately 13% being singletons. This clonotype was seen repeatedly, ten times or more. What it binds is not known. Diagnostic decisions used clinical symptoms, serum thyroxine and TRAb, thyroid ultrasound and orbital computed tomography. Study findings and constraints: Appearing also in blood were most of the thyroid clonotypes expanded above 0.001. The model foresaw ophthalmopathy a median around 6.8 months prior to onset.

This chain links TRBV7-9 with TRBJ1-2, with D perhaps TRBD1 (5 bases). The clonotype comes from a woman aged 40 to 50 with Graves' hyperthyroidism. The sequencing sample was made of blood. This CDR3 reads CASSLLGTAFNYGYTF. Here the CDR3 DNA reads TGTGCCAGCAGCTTACTCGGGACCGCGTTTAACTATGGCTACACCTTC.